This T cell receptor beta chain was obtained from a study of CD8+ T cells in alopecia areata. Germline assignment: CDR1 MDHEN and CDR2 SYDVKM. The CDR3 runs to 13 residues. The germline V and J ends were trimmed by 4 bases and 7 bases, with 10 bases remaining between them. Extraction of RNA preceded its reverse transcription into cDNA, which served as the sequencing template. Only in-frame clones appear in the TCRdb table, and some are missing; sequencing was by immunoSEQ multiplex PCR. The repertoire has 100,000 to 150,000 clones, about 57% of them found once; the top ten carry 4.5%. The chain is built from TRBV28 and TRBJ1-4; D remains ambiguous. This material consisted of CD4+ T cells sorted from blood, taken at week 0. This clonotype was obtained from a human donor with alopecia areata. The CDR3 loop reads CASSSREGEKLFF. CDR3 sequence (DNA): TGTGCCAGCAGTTCCCGTGAAGGTGAAAAACTGTTTTTT.